Below are 21 T cell receptor beta chains sequenced from a single sample in a study of shared clonotypes between healthy human individuals. Measured with immunoSEQ multiplex PCR; TCRdb has only the in-frame clones, and not every one. The sample carries a few million clones, just over 90% recorded once. The sequenced sample consisted of naive CD4+ T cells sorted from blood. Noted subset: CD45RA+ positively selected. The receptors were sampled from a man aged 18-30 years in good health.

This chain uses TRBV19 with TRBJ1-2, with D hard to call. Trimming left V 5 bases short and J 7 bases short, with 8 bases between. Germline V gives CDR1 LNHDA, CDR2 SQIVND (reference sequence). CDR3 length: 11 residues. CDR3 in DNA: TGTGCCAGTAGTTCGGGCGGTGGCTACACCTTC. Translated: CASSSGGGYTF.

The J gene is TRBJ2-3, the V gene TRBV5-1; 11 nucleotides agree with TRBD1. The CDR3 contains 14 residues. The germline gives CDR1 SGHRS, CDR2 YFSETQ. V shed 5 bases and J 4 bases; nucleotides not matched to a gene: 3. The CDR3 nucleotides are TGCGCCAGCAGGGGGACAGGGGGACCAGATACGCAGTATTTT. Protein: CASRGTGGPDTQYF.

Note on this clone: The sample has other DNA sequences that encode this CDR3 too. The rearrangement links TRBV19 to TRBJ1-2; 7 bases agree with TRBD1. The trim removed 5 bases at V and 5 bases at J, leaving 2 bases unmatched. There are 12 residues in the CDR3. CDR1 and CDR2 (germline): LNHDA, SQIVND (reference sequence). CDR3: CASSLQGYGYTF. CDR3 in DNA: TGTGCCAGTAGTTTACAGGGGTATGGCTACACCTTC.

This sequence joins TRBV28 and TRBJ1-1, with D hard to call. CDR3 length equals 15 residues. Trimming removed 3 bases from V and 1 base from J, with 12 bases in between. Per the germline V gene, CDR1 is MDHEN and CDR2 is SYDVKM. CDR3 loop: CASSLSGLGNTEAFF. Here the CDR3 DNA reads TGTGCCAGCAGTTTGTCGGGGTTGGGGAACACTGAAGCTTTCTTT.

Details on this clone: The sample has other DNA sequences that encode this CDR3 too. CDR3: CASSLGDSNSPLHF. CDR3 DNA sequence: TGCGCCAGCAGCTTGGGGGACTCCAATTCACCCCTCCACTTT. V and J are TRBV5-1 and TRBJ1-6; D possibly corresponds to TRBD1 (5 bases). The CDR3 is 14 residues long. Trimming cost V 0 bases and J 7 bases, with 8 bases left between them. Germline V gene sequence: CDR1 SGHRS, CDR2 YFSETQ.

The V and J genes are TRBV5-6 and TRBJ1-1, with 7 bases that match TRBD1. The V gene end was trimmed by 2 bases and the J gene end by 5 bases; junction bases not matched to a gene: 9. CDR1 and CDR2 from the germline V gene are SGHDT and YYEEEE. The CDR3 is made up of 15 amino acids. CDR3 sequence (DNA): TGTGCCAGCAGCTTACGAGGGGGCGGTTGGACTGAAGCTTTCTTT. It codes for CASSLRGGGWTEAFF.

This chain uses TRBV2 with TRBJ1-4; weak D call: TRBD1 (5 bases). The V gene's germline CDR1 is SNHLY and CDR2 FYNNEI. The CDR3 contains 19 residues. V was pared by 4 bases and J by 0 bases, with 21 bases between. Here the CDR3 DNA reads TGTGCCAGCAGTGTGGCGTATGGGAGGACAATCGCAACTAATGAAAAACTGTTTTTT. Residues: CASSVAYGRTIATNEKLFF.

The chain joins TRBV4-3 to TRBJ2-1; D is perhaps TRBD2 (6 bases). The ends were cut back, 3 bases at V and 14 bases at J, with 17 bases in the middle. The CDR3 covers 13 residues. From germline, CDR1 is LGHNA and CDR2 YSLEER. DNA for the CDR3: TGCGCCAGCAGCCAGGTTACCGGGACTTACGAGTTCTTC. This gives the protein CASSQVTGTYEFF.

The chain employs TRBV6-6 and TRBJ1-2; TRBD1 matches at 8 bases. Germline loops: CDR1 MNHNY, CDR2 SVGAGI (reference sequence). The CDR3 has 16 amino acids. V shed 0 bases and J 3 bases; nucleotides not matched to a gene: 6. Here the CDR3 DNA reads TGTGCCAGCAGTTACTCGAGGACAGGGACATACTATGGCTACACCTTC. It encodes CASSYSRTGTYYGYTF.

This rearrangement joins TRBV19 to TRBJ1-5, with D perhaps matching TRBD1 (5 bases). The V gene lost 6 bases and the J gene lost 4 bases, with 7 bases spanning the gap. The germline gives CDR1 LNHDA, CDR2 SQIVND (reference sequence). The CDR3 loop spans 12 amino acids. This chain's CDR3 is CASREGNQPQHF. CDR3 in DNA: TGTGCCAGTAGAGAGGGGAATCAGCCCCAGCATTTT.

This sequence joins TRBV19 and TRBJ1-1, with a tentative D call TRBD1 (5 bases). This CDR3 has 15 amino acids. Germline V gene lookup returns CDR1 LNHDA and CDR2 SQIVND (reference sequence). Between the trimmed V and J ends, which lost 6 bases and 4 bases, there was a span of 18 bases. CDR3 DNA: TGTGCCAGTAGCCGTCCCAGGGAAGGCAGCACTGAAGCTTTCTTT. Protein product: CASSRPREGSTEAFF.

The gene calls are TRBV18 and TRBJ1-1; D might be TRBD1 (5 bases). V gave up 4 bases and J gave up 8 bases, with 17 bases separating them. The CDR3 covers 14 residues. Looked up from germline, CDR1 is KGHSH and CDR2 is LQKENI. The CDR3 coding sequence is TGTGCCAGCTCACAAAACCAATTACAGGCGGAAGCTTTCTTT. Amino acids: CASSQNQLQAEAFF.

This chain joins TRBV10-3 and TRBJ2-2; D unclear. The CDR3 extends over 16 amino acids. CDR1 is ENHRY and CDR2 is SYGVKD in the germline V gene. V shed 0 bases and J shed 5 bases, with 13 bases lying between them. CDR3 loop: CAISESELVGTGELFF. In nucleotides, the CDR3 is TGTGCCATCAGTGAGTCAGAGCTAGTCGGAACCGGGGAGCTGTTTTTT.

This clone came up once. This chain links TRBV4-1 with TRBJ1-4, with a tentative D call TRBD1 (5 bases). Per the germline V gene, CDR1 is MGHRA and CDR2 is YSYEKL. The CDR3 runs 16 residues. V lost 2 bases, J lost 7 bases, and 17 bases lay in between. The CDR3 nucleotides read TGCGCCAGCAGCCAATCCTCGGGGGGTTATGGTGAAAAACTGTTTTTT. Translating gives CASSQSSGGYGEKLFF.

This clone has only one observation. J is TRBJ2-3 and V is TRBV4-1, with 9 nucleotides matching TRBD2. Per germline, CDR1 MGHRA and CDR2 YSYEKL. Trimming took 0 bases from V and 4 from J; bases not matched to a gene: 8. The CDR3 totals 17 residues. The CDR3 nucleotides are TGCGCCAGCAGCCAAGATCTTACGGGCGGGGGGGCAGATACGCAGTATTTT. The encoded protein is CASSQDLTGGGADTQYF.

Here the CDR3 reads CASSRSGGPHNEQFF. The DNA of the CDR3 is TGTGCCAGCAGCCGGTCGGGGGGGCCCCACAATGAGCAGTTCTTC. This chain joins TRBV28 and TRBJ2-1; TRBD2 aligns across 8 bases. The V segment lost 6 bases and the J segment 5 bases; nucleotides outside the gene matches: 9. The CDR3 contains 15 residues. Germline V gene data show CDR1 as MDHEN and CDR2 as SYDVKM.

About this clone: The sample carries other DNA sequences with the same CDR3. The chain uses TRBV30 and TRBJ2-1, with a possible D match to TRBD2 (6 bases). Germline V gene data show CDR1 as GTSNPN and CDR2 as SVGIG (reference sequence). Trimming removed 3 bases at V and 3 bases at J, with 9 bases between. The CDR3 length is 13 residues. Here the CDR3 reads CAWSGGVYNEQFF. Written as DNA, the CDR3 is TGTGCCTGGAGCGGAGGGGTCTACAATGAGCAGTTCTTC.

This clone was found once. V is TRBV21-1 and J is TRBJ2-7; the listed D gene, TRBD1, was not tested against the DNA. TRBV21-1 is a documented pseudogene. CDR3 length: 15 residues. This CDR3 reads CASSKYGRGTVEQYF. The CDR3, as DNA: TGTGCCAGCAGCAAATACGGCAGGGGAACAGTGGAGCAGTACTTC.

The CDR3 DNA is TGTGCCAGCAGCAGGACTAGCGGGAAACCAGAGACCCAGTACTTC. Its protein product is CASSRTSGKPETQYF. This chain links TRBV6-1 with TRBJ2-5, with TRBD2 matching 12 bases. CDR1 MNHNS and CDR2 SASEGT come from the germline V gene. The CDR3 is made up of 15 amino acids. V shed 6 bases and J 4 bases; nucleotides not matched to a gene: 6.

This clone occurred once. CDR3 loop: CASSPPGTRNIQYF. Written as DNA, the CDR3 is TGTGCCAGCAGCCCACCCGGGACAAGAAACATTCAGTACTTC. The gene calls are TRBV6-5 and TRBJ2-4; the D gene is possibly TRBD1 (6 bases). This CDR3 is 14 amino acids long. The V end lost 6 bases, the J end lost 6 bases, and 15 bases lay between the germline ends. Germline assignment: CDR1 MNHEY and CDR2 SVGAGI.

This clone is a singleton in its sample. The chain joins TRBV16 to TRBJ2-5, with 8 bases identical to TRBD1. The CDR3 totals 16 residues. The V and J ends lost 5 bases and 4 bases, in that order; junction bases with no gene match: 12. The germline CDR1 and CDR2 sequences are KGHSY and FQNENV. The CDR3 nucleotides are TGTGCCAGCAGCTTGCGCAACAGGGGGACGGGAGAGACCCAGTACTTC. Translating gives CASSLRNRGTGETQYF.